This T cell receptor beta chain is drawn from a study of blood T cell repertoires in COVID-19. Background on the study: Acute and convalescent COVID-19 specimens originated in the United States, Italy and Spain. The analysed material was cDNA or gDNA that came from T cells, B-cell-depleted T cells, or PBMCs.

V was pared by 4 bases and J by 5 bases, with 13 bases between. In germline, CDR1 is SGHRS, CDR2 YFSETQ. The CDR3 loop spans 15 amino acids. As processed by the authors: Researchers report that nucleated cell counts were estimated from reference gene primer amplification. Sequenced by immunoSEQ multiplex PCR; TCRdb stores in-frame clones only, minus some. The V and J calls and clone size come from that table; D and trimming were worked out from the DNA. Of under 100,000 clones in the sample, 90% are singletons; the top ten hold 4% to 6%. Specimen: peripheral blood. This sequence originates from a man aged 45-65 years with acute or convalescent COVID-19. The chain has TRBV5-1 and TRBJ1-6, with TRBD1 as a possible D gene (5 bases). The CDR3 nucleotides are TGCGCCAGCAGCCCTAGACAGATAGATAATTCACCCCTCCACTTT. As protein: CASSPRQIDNSPLHF.